The rows below give T cell receptor beta chains drawn from one sample of a study of lymphopenia after photon versus proton radiotherapy. Measured with immunoSEQ multiplex PCR; TCRdb has only the in-frame clones, and not every one. The sample carries around 28,000 clones, 65% to 85% recorded once. Sequencing used peripheral blood, obtained from a patient treated with photon-based radiotherapy. These receptors all come from a man aged 45-65 years with gastric cancer. Each CDR3 is given with its conserved first and last residue. The order of the fields is clone size, V gene, J gene, CDR3 protein. Size values are once, few and many counts, or a class for expanded clones, and some rows have none.

.	TRBV7-6	TRBJ1-2	CASSLATGRANYGYTF
once	TRBV19	TRBJ2-4	CASSGDRGGTKNIQYF
.	TRBV9	TRBJ2-3	CASSVATRGGAADTQYF
.	TRBV5-4	TRBJ1-1	CASSLVGLNEAFF
.	TRBV14	TRBJ1-2	CASSQGYLSSYGYTF
.	TRBV7-9	TRBJ2-5	CASSWGAETQYF
once	TRBV7-8	TRBJ2-5	CASSLADTGPTQYF
.	TRBV5-1	TRBJ1-1	CASRINHQGDTEAFF
few	TRBV5-1	TRBJ1-6	CASSLGADRSSPLHF
.	TRBV21-1	TRBJ1-5	CASSPGILEEVGNQPQHF
.	TRBV7-3	TRBJ2-1	CASSSQLSGVDEQFF
.	TRBV29-1	TRBJ1-1	CSAWDRGNTEAFF
.	TRBV23-1	TRBJ2-5	CASSHPGDREETQYF
large	TRBV5-5	TRBJ2-7	CASSYDYEQYF
.	TRBV25-1	TRBJ2-3	CATIGPFGTDTQYF
.	TRBV29-1	TRBJ2-2	CSVKQGTNTGELFF
.	TRBV14	TRBJ2-1	CASSPRLVGNNEQFF
.	TRBV4-2	TRBJ2-5	CASSRTGGQETQYF
.	TRBV29-1	TRBJ2-7	CSARGTSNEQYF
.	TRBV27	TRBJ1-1	CASSFSRKNTEAFF
.	TRBV7-9	TRBJ2-2	CASTLWTSGGAATGELFF
.	TRBV19	TRBJ2-5	CASSIDRTVETQYF
.	TRBV19	TRBJ1-5	CASSSWPGDSRNQPQHF
.	TRBV29-1	TRBJ2-1	CSFPRASGGNEQFF
.	TRBV6-5	TRBJ2-2	CASSYGGTTGELFF
.	TRBV4-1	TRBJ2-5	CASSQDWGQGDETQYF
.	TRBV27	TRBJ2-2	CASSLLSGGQLFF
once	TRBV19	TRBJ2-1	CASSIDLRGRNNEQFF
.	TRBV19	TRBJ2-3	CASSPPPLAVVLYF
.	TRBV9	TRBJ2-3	CASSVEGRRTDTQYF
few	TRBV11-2	TRBJ1-6	CASSSSGTGGKSPLHF
.	TRBV27	TRBJ2-3	CASSPIPGQGTDTQYF
.	TRBV5-1	TRBJ2-2	CASSTGHANTGELFF
.	TRBV4-3	TRBJ2-1	CASSQSGETEQFF
few	TRBV7-6	TRBJ1-5	CASSTGNQPQHF
.	TRBV12-5	TRBJ2-7	CASGRRDRLTYEQYF
.	TRBV5-1	TRBJ1-2	CASSLGPSDYGYTF
once	TRBV10-3	TRBJ2-7	CANSGQGATYEQYF
.	TRBV7-9	TRBJ1-3	CASSFGAGNTIYF
.	TRBV11-2	TRBJ2-5	CASSVNRGRQETQYF
once	TRBV2	TRBJ1-6	CASSEQQGGYNSPLHF
.	TRBV2	TRBJ1-2	CASTLSGYGYTF
.	TRBV6-1	TRBJ2-1	CASTMTEEQFF
.	TRBV5-6	TRBJ2-5	CASRPQGSETQYF
few	TRBV30	TRBJ2-2	CAWTIGLAGGRNTGELFF
.	TRBV11-2	TRBJ1-3	CASSLTGSGNTIYF
.	TRBV6-5	TRBJ1-2	CASTPASNYGYTF
.	TRBV4-1	TRBJ2-1	CASSQRDRANEQFF
.	TRBV30	TRBJ2-2	CAWSNMGELFF
.	TRBV11-1	TRBJ2-7	CASSLLESYEQYF
.	TRBV9	TRBJ2-5	CASSVGGNRIQETQYF
.	TRBV12-5	TRBJ2-6	CASGAGTGWANVLTF
few	TRBV11-2	TRBJ1-4	CASSLDRAVYEKLFF
.	TRBV7-4	TRBJ1-5	CASTLGQGSNQPQHF
.	TRBV6-1	TRBJ1-1	CASSNYENTEAFF